This TCR beta chain originates from a study of cytomegalovirus exposure and HLA in healthy donors. A multiplex PCR was run with 60 Vbeta primers and 13 Jbeta primers. Libraries were prepared by immunoSEQ multiplex PCR; TCRdb keeps only in-frame clonotypes and omits some of them. This table holds around 140,000 clones, 88% found once. The CDR3 length is 12 residues. The chain recombines TRBV1 with TRBJ1-5; no DNA check was done on the table's D call, TRBD1. TRBV1 has pseudogene status. This receptor was obtained from a woman in her forties in good health and CMV-seronegative. The specimen was PBMCs. CDR3 coding DNA: TGCACCAGCAGCCCACAGGATCAGCCCCAGCATTTT. Its translation: CTSSPQDQPQHF.